This note documents a single T cell receptor (beta chain) sequence. The data were taken from a study of blood T cell repertoires in COVID-19. In the study overall: COVID-19 samples from acute and convalescent phases originated in the United States, Italy and Spain. PBMCs, B-cell-depleted T cells, or T cells were the source of the cDNA or gDNA that made up the material.

Per the original methods: Reference gene primer amplification yielded estimated nucleated cell counts. Profiling relied on immunoSEQ multiplex PCR, and the TCRdb table lists in-frame clones only, not all of them. The DNA was the basis for D and trimming; V, J and clone size are from that table. The sample holds 300,000 to 450,000 clones, 85% seen once. CDR1 LNHDA and CDR2 SQIVND come from the germline V gene (reference sequence). Trimming took off 0 bases at V and 1 base at J, with 11 bases between the two ends. The CDR3 runs to 16 residues. The chain couples TRBV19 to TRBJ2-3; TRBD2 might be the D (6 bases). The TCR comes from a woman between 18 and 29 years old with acute or convalescent COVID-19. The sequenced sample was peripheral blood. CDR3 DNA: TGTGCCAGTAGTATAGAACCATGGGGGGGCACAGATACGCAGTATTTT. Its protein product is CASSIEPWGGTDTQYF.